This is a list of T cell receptor beta chains from one sample in a study of cytomegalovirus exposure and HLA in healthy donors. The data were produced by immunoSEQ multiplex PCR, yet TCRdb's version contains in-frame clones alone and is incomplete. Of about 95,000 clones detected, about 77% appear once; the ten largest clones hold about 5%. Sequenced: PBMCs. Every receptor here comes from a woman aged 40 to 55 in good health and CMV-seronegative. Each CDR3 is given with its conserved first and last residue. A D gene is named only where the DNA matches it firmly. Expanded clones get a size class; other rows say once, few or many, or leave the size out.

J,V,D,size,CDR3,DNA
TRBJ2-5,TRBV5-1,TRBD1,NA,CASTQDRPKETQYF,TGCGCCAGCACCCAGGACAGGCCCAAAGAGACCCAGTACTTC
TRBJ2-2,TRBV2,TRBD1,NA,CASSGAGTGFGNTGELFF,TGTGCCAGCAGTGGCGCCGGGACAGGATTCGGTAACACCGGGGAGCTGTTTTTT
TRBJ1-4,TRBV5-4,NA,NA,CASSLGGQGNEKLFF,TGTGCCAGCAGCTTGGGGGGTCAGGGTAATGAAAAACTGTTTTTT
TRBJ1-5,TRBV30,NA,once,CAWSRGSNQPQHF,TGTGCCTGGAGCAGGGGTAGCAATCAGCCCCAGCATTTT
TRBJ2-7,TRBV11-3,NA,NA,CASSVGGAEQYF,TGTGCCAGCAGTGTTGGAGGCGCCGAGCAGTACTTC
TRBJ2-7,TRBV5-4,NA,few,CASSTGGAYEQYF,TGTGCCAGCAGTACCGGCGGAGCCTACGAGCAGTACTTC
TRBJ2-3,TRBV6-6,TRBD2,NA,CASSHSGGLTDTQYF,TGTGCCAGCAGTCATAGCGGGGGACTCACAGATACGCAGTATTTT
TRBJ2-3,TRBV2,NA,NA,CANSDPPGAGDTQYF,TGTGCCAACTCTGATCCCCCAGGGGCCGGAGATACGCAGTATTTT
TRBJ2-7,TRBV5-5,NA,NA,CASSLSGYEQYF,TGTGCCAGCAGCTTGAGCGGGTACGAGCAGTACTTC
TRBJ1-5,TRBV4-2,TRBD1,few,CASSPETGQPNQPQHF,TGTGCCAGCAGCCCGGAGACGGGACAGCCTAATCAGCCCCAGCATTTT
TRBJ1-3,TRBV5-4,NA,NA,CASSLGHSGNTIYF,TGTGCCAGCAGCTTGGGTCACTCTGGAAACACCATATATTTT
TRBJ2-7,TRBV5-3,NA,NA,CARSSESYEQYF,TGTGCCAGAAGCTCGGAGTCCTACGAGCAGTACTTC
TRBJ1-1,TRBV18,NA,NA,CASSTDTNTEAFF,TGTGCCAGCTCAACTGACACGAACACTGAAGCTTTCTTT
TRBJ1-3,TRBV29-1,NA,NA,CSAEGFSGNTIYF,TGCAGCGCCGAGGGTTTCTCTGGAAACACCATATATTTT
TRBJ1-3,TRBV4-2,NA,NA,CASSQADTIYF,TGTGCCAGCAGCCAAGCAGACACCATATATTTT
TRBJ2-1,TRBV5-6,TRBD1,NA,CASSLVGTGGDEQFF,TGTGCCAGCAGCTTGGTGGGGACAGGGGGCGATGAGCAGTTCTTC
TRBJ1-1,TRBV27,TRBD1,few,CASSYGQGTEAFF,TGTGCCAGCAGTTACGGACAGGGAACTGAAGCTTTCTTT
TRBJ2-1,TRBV5-1,TRBD2,NA,CASSITTGTSGNNEQFF,TGCGCCAGCAGCATTACGACCGGGACTAGCGGCAACAATGAGCAGTTCTTC
TRBJ1-6,TRBV5-8,TRBD1,NA,CASSYGTGLSYNSPLHF,TGTGCCAGCAGCTACGGGACAGGGCTCTCGTATAATTCACCCCTCCACTTT
TRBJ2-5,TRBV5-4,TRBD1,NA,CASSSGQIQETQYF,TGTGCCAGCAGCTCGGGACAGATCCAAGAGACCCAGTACTTC
TRBJ1-1,TRBV6-6,TRBD1,NA,CASSPRQGTEAFF,TGTGCCAGCAGTCCTAGACAGGGGACTGAAGCTTTCTTT
TRBJ2-7,TRBV29-1,NA,NA,CSVRLWGENEQYF,TGCAGCGTCCGATTGTGGGGGGAAAACGAGCAGTACTTC
TRBJ1-2,TRBV19,TRBD1,NA,CASIEQGADYGYTF,TGTGCCAGTATCGAACAGGGGGCCGACTATGGCTACACCTTC
TRBJ1-1,TRBV27,TRBD1,few,CASSTNRGYTEAFF,TGTGCCAGCAGTACGAACAGGGGGTACACTGAAGCTTTCTTT
TRBJ1-5,TRBV2,TRBD1,NA,CASKELQGAAQPQHF,TGTGCCAGCAAAGAACTACAGGGGGCAGCTCAGCCCCAGCATTTT
TRBJ1-1,TRBV27,TRBD1,NA,CASSLRTGPRGNRNTEAFF,TGTGCCAGCAGTCTTAGGACAGGCCCCCGGGGTAATCGGAACACTGAAGCTTTCTTT
TRBJ2-5,TRBV10-3,TRBD1,NA,CAIRGYTGTGVNEQYF,TGTGCCATCAGAGGCTATACCGGGACAGGGGTAAATGAGCAGTACTTC
TRBJ2-7,TRBV5-1,NA,few,CASSLWTDYEQYF,TGCGCCAGCAGCTTGTGGACAGACTACGAGCAGTACTTC
TRBJ2-7,TRBV15,NA,NA,CATSRDSPITPYEQYF,TGTGCCACCAGCAGAGATTCCCCAATTACACCGTACGAGCAGTACTTC
TRBJ2-7,TRBV11-2,TRBD1,NA,CASSSGQGPYEQYF,TGTGCCAGCAGCTCCGGACAGGGACCCTACGAGCAGTACTTC
TRBJ1-1,TRBV9,NA,NA,CASSVVGENTEAFF,TGTGCCAGCAGCGTAGTTGGAGAGAACACTGAAGCTTTCTTT
TRBJ2-7,TRBV5-6,NA,NA,CASSYILTDYEQYF,TGTGCCAGCAGCTATATATTGACTGATTACGAGCAGTACTTC
TRBJ2-7,TRBV29-1,TRBD1,NA,CSVVTGGYEQYF,TGCAGCGTTGTCACAGGGGGCTACGAGCAGTACTTC
TRBJ1-2,TRBV4-3,NA,few,CASSQATDRIVYGYTF,TGCGCCAGCAGCCAGGCGACAGACAGAATCGTCTATGGCTACACCTTC
TRBJ1-1,TRBV15,TRBD1,once,CATAQGLNTEAFF,TGTGCCACCGCACAGGGGCTAAACACTGAAGCTTTCTTT
TRBJ1-2,TRBV19,NA,once,CASRKRGVRNSYGYTF,TGTGCCAGTAGGAAACGGGGAGTTCGAAATTCCTATGGCTACACCTTC
TRBJ2-1,TRBV7-6,NA,NA,CASSLRAGVDEQFF,TGTGCCAGCAGCTTAAGGGCAGGGGTCGATGAGCAGTTCTTC
TRBJ2-3,TRBV4-2,TRBD2,few,CASSRTSGYTDTQYF,TGTGCCAGCAGCAGGACTAGCGGTTACACAGATACGCAGTATTTT
TRBJ2-5,TRBV6-5,TRBD1,NA,CASRSVGTGYGETQYF,TGTGCCAGCCGTTCGGTAGGGACAGGGTATGGAGAGACCCAGTACTTC
TRBJ2-6,TRBV6-5,NA,few,CASSPGISGANVLTF,TGTGCCAGCAGTCCAGGGATCTCTGGGGCCAACGTCCTGACTTTC
TRBJ2-7,TRBV5-6,TRBD2,NA,CASSGRGGRYEQYF,TGTGCCAGCAGCGGCCGGGGGGGGCGGTACGAGCAGTACTTC
TRBJ1-1,TRBV7-2,NA,once,CASSLSGLNTEAFF,TGTGCCAGCAGCTTGTCAGGGCTGAACACTGAAGCTTTCTTT
TRBJ1-4,TRBV10-3,TRBD1,NA,CAISDSDRGEKLFF,TGTGCCATCAGTGACTCTGACAGGGGGGAAAAACTGTTTTTT
TRBJ1-2,TRBV6-5,TRBD1,NA,CASSTQGQGNGYTF,TGTGCCAGCAGTACTCAGGGACAGGGGAATGGCTACACCTTC
TRBJ1-1,TRBV9,TRBD1,NA,CASSVETRDRVHSF,TGTGCCAGCAGCGTAGAGACGCGGGACAGGGTCCACTCATTT
TRBJ1-4,TRBV6-1,NA,NA,CASSEFGGAPLNEKLFF,TGTGCCAGCAGTGAGTTTGGAGGAGCACCTCTGAATGAAAAACTGTTTTTT
TRBJ2-6,TRBV27,TRBD1,NA,CASSPSKGQGTGGSGANVLTF,TGTGCCAGCAGTCCATCCAAGGGACAGGGGACAGGGGGCTCTGGGGCCAACGTCCTGACTTTC